The sequence of this T cell receptor (beta chain) was determined in a study of blood T cell repertoires in COVID-19. Study at large: Both acute and convalescent COVID-19 samples were obtained from the United States, Italy and Spain. Sources were T cells, B-cell-depleted T cells, or PBMCs; the material itself was cDNA or gDNA.

As processed by the authors: Reference gene primer amplification in the assay estimated nucleated cell counts. Sequenced by immunoSEQ multiplex PCR; TCRdb stores in-frame clones only, minus some. V, J and clone size are taken as reported in that table, and D and trimming were inferred from the DNA itself. The sample has around 140,000 clones; 81% are singletons. This CDR3 comprises 13 residues. With 1 base removed from V and 7 bases from J, the gap between germline ends came to 8 bases. The V gene's germline CDR1 is MGHRA and CDR2 YSYEKL. The chain has TRBV4-1 and TRBJ2-1, with D possibly being TRBD2 (5 bases). This sequence was found in a human donor in a cohort sampled during active COVID-19. Sequencing was performed on peripheral blood. CDR3 nucleotide sequence: TGCGCCAGCAGCCAAGTTGGACTTAATGAGCAGTTCTTC. Its translation is CASSQVGLNEQFF.